This is a list of T cell receptor beta chains from one sample in a study of cytomegalovirus exposure and HLA in healthy donors. Some clones are missing from TCRdb's copy, which holds only in-frame ones; the method was immunoSEQ multiplex PCR. The sample yields 110,000 or so clones, just under 80% seen once. The sequencing sample was made of PBMCs. The receptors originated from a male donor in good health and CMV-seronegative. CDR3s include the opening cysteine and the closing phenylalanine or tryptophan. The D gene is left open where the match is weak. The listing skips clone size in some rows; elsewhere it reads once, few, many or a size class.

TRBV19	.	.	TRBJ1-5	TGTGCCAGTAGTATGATCAGCGTACATCAGCCCCAGCATTTT	CASSMISVHQPQHF
TRBV10-3	.	.	TRBJ1-1	TGTGCCATCAGTGAGTCACAGGGCCGAACCCGAGGAGTCAACACTGAAGCTTTCTTT	CAISESQGRTRGVNTEAFF
TRBV27	TRBD2	.	TRBJ2-1	TGTGCCAGCAGTTTACGGGGACTAGCGGGGCAAAACTACAATGAGCAGTTCTTC	CASSLRGLAGQNYNEQFF
TRBV19	TRBD2	.	TRBJ2-7	TGTGCCAGTAGTATTATGGCTAGCGGGAGGGCCGCCCACGAGCAGTACTTC	CASSIMASGRAAHEQYF
TRBV27	.	few	TRBJ1-4	TGTGCCAGCAGTATGCGCCCCGGGATTAATGAAAAACTGTTTTTT	CASSMRPGINEKLFF
TRBV19	.	.	TRBJ2-7	TGTGCCAGTAGTATTGGGCTAGCGAACGAGCAGTACTTC	CASSIGLANEQYF
TRBV4-2	TRBD1	.	TRBJ1-2	TGTGCCAGCAGCCAAGAGGGACAGGGGGTCTATGGCTACACCTTC	CASSQEGQGVYGYTF
TRBV30	.	once	TRBJ1-1	TGTGCCTGGAGTTACTACACAGGGTTGAGCACTGAAGCTTTCTTT	CAWSYYTGLSTEAFF
TRBV6-6	.	.	TRBJ1-5	TGTGCCAGCAGTTACTCAGGGGATCAGCCCCAGCATTTT	CASSYSGDQPQHF
TRBV7-6	.	.	TRBJ1-1	TGTGCCAGCAGCTTGGACAGAAACACTGAAGCTTTCTTT	CASSLDRNTEAFF
TRBV27	.	.	TRBJ1-2	TGTGCCAGCAGTCCAGGCATGCATATCCACTATGGCTACACCTTC	CASSPGMHIHYGYTF
TRBV11-2	.	once	TRBJ2-7	TGTGCCAGCAGCTTAGATTATGAGTGGAGCGGAAACTACGAGCAGTACTTC	CASSLDYEWSGNYEQYF
TRBV7-6	.	once	TRBJ2-5	TGTGCCAGCAGCTTCCCCGCTAGCCGTCTTGAGACCCAGTACTTC	CASSFPASRLETQYF
TRBV5-1	TRBD2	once	TRBJ2-3	TGCGCCAGCAGCCCACGACTAGCGGGAGGCAAATCGAGCACAGATACGCAGTATTTT	CASSPRLAGGKSSTDTQYF
TRBV5-4	.	.	TRBJ1-1	TGTGCCAGCAGCTTCCTCTCGACAGCTAACACTGAAGCTTTCTTT	CASSFLSTANTEAFF
TRBV7-2	TRBD1	.	TRBJ2-3	TGTGCCAGCAGCAACCGGGACAGGCGTACAGATACGCAGTATTTT	CASSNRDRRTDTQYF
TRBV7-6	.	.	TRBJ1-1	TGTGCCAGCAGCTTAGGGGCAGCTCCCTTGAACACTGAAGCTTTCTTT	CASSLGAAPLNTEAFF
TRBV7-2	.	.	TRBJ2-1	TGTGCCAGCAGCTCCCCGAGTTTCCGGGATGAGCAGTTCTTC	CASSSPSFRDEQFF
TRBV5-5	TRBD1	.	TRBJ1-1	TGTGCCAGCACCCGAGGGGGACAGGGGGATAGAGCTTTCTTT	CASTRGGQGDRAFF
TRBV4-3	TRBD1	.	TRBJ1-5	TGCGCCAGCAGCCCAAACACGACAGGGGACGCAGAGAGATACAGCAATCAGCCCCAGCATTTT	CASSPNTTGDAERYSNQPQHF
TRBV4-3	TRBD1	few	TRBJ2-7	TGCGCCAGCAGCCTAGGACAGGGGGCACACTACGAGCAGTACTTC	CASSLGQGAHYEQYF
TRBV5-4	TRBD2	.	TRBJ2-7	TGTGCCAGCAGTCAGGGACTAGCGGGACTCGAGCAGTACTTC	CASSQGLAGLEQYF
TRBV7-2	.	.	TRBJ2-3	TGTGCCAGCAGCTTAGGGGACGGGGAGGAAACAGATACGCAGTATTTT	CASSLGDGEETDTQYF
TRBV6-5	TRBD1	.	TRBJ1-1	TGTGCCAGCAGTTACCCCGACCCGACAGGGGAGTATGAAGCTTTCTTT	CASSYPDPTGEYEAFF
TRBV19	.	.	TRBJ2-3	TGTGCCAGTAGATCTCCGGGACAAAGCACAGATACGCAGTATTTT	CASRSPGQSTDTQYF
TRBV5-4	TRBD1	.	TRBJ1-2	TGTGCCAGCACCTCGGGCCGCGACAGGGGGCGCGAGGACTATGGCTACACCTTC	CASTSGRDRGREDYGYTF
TRBV12-5	TRBD1	.	TRBJ1-1	TGTGCTAGTGGTTTGGCCTTTGGACAGGGCGTGGGGAACACTGAAGCTTTCTTT	CASGLAFGQGVGNTEAFF
TRBV30	.	.	TRBJ2-3	TGTGCGTGGAATAGGGCAGGGCTGTCAGATACGCAGTATTTT	CAWNRAGLSDTQYF
TRBV28	.	.	TRBJ2-7	TGTGCCAGCAGGAGACGGGAGCCCTCCTACGAGCAGTACTTC	CASRRREPSYEQYF
TRBV4-2	.	.	TRBJ2-1	TGTGCCAGCAGCCAAGTAGCAGACCCTCAGTTCTTC	CASSQVADPQFF
TRBV30	TRBD2	once	TRBJ2-1	TGTGCCTGGAGTGTACCTCTGGGGGGGGGACGCGGTGAGCAGTTCTTC	CAWSVPLGGGRGEQFF
TRBV7-2	.	once	TRBJ2-3	TGTGCCAGCAGCCCCCGAGGTAGGGGAGATACGCAGTATTTT	CASSPRGRGDTQYF
TRBV6-1	.	few	TRBJ1-4	TGTGCCAGCAGTGAATCCAGGGAATGGTGGGCTAATGAAAAACTGTTTTTT	CASSESREWWANEKLFF
TRBV9	.	.	TRBJ2-2	TGTGCCAGCAGCGCCGAACGCGCAACCGGGGAGCTGTTTTTT	CASSAERATGELFF
TRBV30	TRBD2	once	TRBJ2-3	TGTGCCTGGAGTGTCCGAGGCCTGCTGGGACTAGCGGGAGTAAGCACAGATACGCAGTATTTT	CAWSVRGLLGLAGVSTDTQYF
TRBV27	.	.	TRBJ2-7	TGTGCCAGCACCCGGACACCCGACAGTGAGCAGTACTTC	CASTRTPDSEQYF
TRBV19	TRBD2	.	TRBJ2-1	TGTGCCAGTAGTATAATGTCTAGCGGGAGAGGTGAGCAGTTCTTC	CASSIMSSGRGEQFF
TRBV28	.	.	TRBJ2-3	TGTGCCAGCAGTTTGGACAACACAGATACGCAGTATTTT	CASSLDNTDTQYF
TRBV7-2	TRBD1	.	TRBJ2-7	TGTGCCAGCAGCTTCCGCCAAGGGACAGGGACCTACGAGCAGTACTTC	CASSFRQGTGTYEQYF
TRBV14	TRBD1	.	TRBJ2-7	TGTGCCAGCAGCCACCGGACAGGGGCGGGTGAGCAGTACTTC	CASSHRTGAGEQYF
TRBV9	TRBD1	once	TRBJ1-6	TGTGCCAGCAGCGCCATGACAGGGGCCAATTCACCCCTCCACTTT	CASSAMTGANSPLHF
TRBV5-4	TRBD2	.	TRBJ2-3	TGTGCCAGCAGCATCGGGGGGGATACGCAGTATTTT	CASSIGGDTQYF
TRBV10-3	.	few	TRBJ1-5	TGTGCCATCAGTGAGGAGTTGAGCGGGTCTAGGCCCCAGCATTTT	CAISEELSGSRPQHF
TRBV4-3	TRBD2	few	TRBJ2-6	TGCGCCAGCAGCCAGGGGCTAGCGGGAGATGGGGCCAACGTCCTGACTTTC	CASSQGLAGDGANVLTF
TRBV7-9	TRBD2	.	TRBJ2-1	TGTGCCAGCAGCCCAATTAGCGGGGGGTACTACAATGAGCAGTTCTTC	CASSPISGGYYNEQFF
TRBV18	.	.	TRBJ1-1	TGTGCCAGCTCACCACTTGAGGGCAAGAACACTGAAGCTTTCTTT	CASSPLEGKNTEAFF
TRBV9	.	once	TRBJ1-4	TGTGCCAGCAGCGCCGGTGGGAGGTTTGAAAAACTGTTTTTT	CASSAGGRFEKLFF
TRBV10-3	TRBD1	.	TRBJ1-6	TGTGCCATCAGTGAACAGGGGGCCGGGAGTTCACCCCTCCACTTT	CAISEQGAGSSPLHF
TRBV7-8	.	.	TRBJ2-5	TGTGCCAGCAGCTTAGGGACGGGGCAAGAGACCCAGTACTTC	CASSLGTGQETQYF
TRBV5-6	.	.	TRBJ2-7	TGTGCCAGCAGCCGAGAATACGAGCAGTACTTC	CASSREYEQYF
TRBV11-3	.	.	TRBJ1-2	TGTGCCAGCAGCTTAGGTGTCCCGGGCTATGGCTACACCTTC	CASSLGVPGYGYTF
TRBV11-2	.	.	TRBJ2-5	TGTGCCAGCAGCTTGGCAGGGTTGGCGGAGACCCAGTACTTC	CASSLAGLAETQYF
TRBV28	TRBD2	.	TRBJ2-7	TGTGCCAGTGGGACTAGCGGGGGAGCCTACGAGCAGTACTTC	CASGTSGGAYEQYF